The entry below gives a single T cell receptor (beta chain) sequence along with its context. Its antigen is currently unknown. 60 Vbeta and 13 Jbeta primers were used in PCR. Here immunoSEQ multiplex PCR was the method, and the copy in TCRdb shows in-frame clones only, minus some. The profile shows roughly 120,000 clones, around four fifths of them singletons. The data stem from a study of cytomegalovirus exposure and HLA in healthy donors. Study findings and constraints: Researchers counted roughly 160 TCR beta chains as cytomegalovirus-associated.

The V gene's germline CDR1 is SEHNR and CDR2 FQNEAQ (reference sequence). CDR3 length: 17 amino acids. The V segment lost 4 bases and the J segment 6 bases; nucleotides outside the gene matches: 11. The gene calls are TRBV7-9 and TRBJ2-3; TRBD2 matches 12 bases. The sequence derives from a man aged 30 to 39 in good health and CMV-seronegative. The specimen was PBMCs. The CDR3 DNA is TGTGCCAGCAGCTCCCCTTTGACTAGCGGGGGTAGGGATACGCAGTATTTT. This sequence encodes CASSSPLTSGGRDTQYF. Full variable domain (rest looked up from reference TRBV7-9 and TRBJ2-3): DTGVSQNPRHKITKRGQNVTFRCDPISEHNRLYWYRQTLGQGPEFLTYFQNEAQLEKSRLLSDRFSAERPKGSFSTLEIQRTEQGDSAMYLCASSSPLTSGGRDTQYFGPGTRLTVL.